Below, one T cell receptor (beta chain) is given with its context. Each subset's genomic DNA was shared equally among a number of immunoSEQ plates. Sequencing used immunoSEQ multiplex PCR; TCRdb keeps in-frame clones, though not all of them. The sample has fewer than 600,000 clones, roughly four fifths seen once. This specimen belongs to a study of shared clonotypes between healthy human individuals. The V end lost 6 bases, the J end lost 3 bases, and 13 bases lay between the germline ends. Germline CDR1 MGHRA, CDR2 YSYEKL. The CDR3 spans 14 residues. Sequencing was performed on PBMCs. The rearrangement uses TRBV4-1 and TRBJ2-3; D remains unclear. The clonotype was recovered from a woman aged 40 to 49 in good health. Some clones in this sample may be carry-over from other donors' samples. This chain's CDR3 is CASRQTFKTDTQYF. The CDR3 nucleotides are TGCGCCAGCAGACAGACTTTTAAAACAGATACGCAGTATTTT.